This TCR beta chain was identified in a study of blood T cell repertoires in COVID-19 (TCRdb year 2020). At the level of the whole study: Collaborator samples came from the United States, Italy and Spain and covered acute and convalescent phases of COVID-19. The prospective study material was composed of cDNA or gDNA derived from T cells, B-cell-depleted T cells, or PBMCs. Subjects who had been exposed to COVID-19, were actively infected with it, or had recovered from it provided the deeply sampled blood TCRbeta repertoires that made up the dataset. The repertoires were released in a freely available public database meant as a resource for research on the immune response to SARS-CoV-2. Samples were obtained from the ongoing ImmuneRACE study (first 160 participants) and from 1,000 to 1,500 subjects provided by 6 global collaborators. A de-identified subject ID, COVID-19 status, age in years and sex were almost always included in the sample metadata. Where HLA class I and class II types were available, the types were taken from metadata supplied by the sample provider, not from assay-based typing.

Beyond this particular receptor, the publication reports: Clinical and demographic metadata were provided uncurated, with the amount varying by source and participant.

Each collaborating institution followed its own protocols to collect whole blood in K2EDTA tubes. Collaborator samples were shipped for TCRbeta analysis as frozen whole blood, isolated PBMCs, or DNA extracted from either sample type. The CDR3 starts with the cysteine, ends with the phenylalanine, and has 18 residues. Only the CDR3 DNA stays, 54 bases, in frame from base 1. CDR1 SGHRS and CDR2 YFSETQ are derived from the germline V gene. The V end gives up 0 bases and the J end 3 bases, leaving 10 bases in the junction not matched to a gene. TCRbeta CDR3 regions were amplified from genomic DNA by means of the immunoSEQ Assay, a bias-controlled multiplex PCR. The authors' analysis ran thus. Nucleated cell counts per sample were estimated from amplification of reference gene primers within the assay. Sequence reads were collapsed and filtered to measure the absolute abundance of every unique TCRbeta CDR3 rearrangement. Productive Simpson clonality was computed per sample as the square root of Simpson's diversity index over productive rearrangements. Held by TCRdb, this immuneACCESS table contains in-frame sequences only and omits some clones. Under half of the omission traces to an unresolved V gene where checked; the cause of the rest is unknown. D and trimming were read from the DNA, whereas the V and J calls and clone size are those reported in that table. The sample yields fewer than 250,000 clones; 83% were counted once. Roughly 5% of the sample is in the top ten clones.

This clone showed up just once. Its recognized antigen is unknown. No qualities accompany the bases; no much larger clone lies one base away. Sequencing was carried out using peripheral blood. The rearrangement combines TRBV5-1 with TRBJ2-7; TRBD2 aligns with 12 central bases. This receptor was obtained from a human donor in a cohort sampled during active COVID-19. The DNA sequence is TGCGCCAGCAGCTTGGTGTCAGCAACTAGCGGGAGGTTCTACGAGCAGTACTTC. It is translated as CASSLVSATSGRFYEQYF. The CDR3 plus the reference TRBV5-1 and TRBJ2-7 genes for the other parts give the full variable domain: KAGVTQTPRYLIKTRGQQVTLSCSPISGHRSVSWYQQTPGQGLQFLFEYFSETQRNKGNFPGRFSGRQFSNSRSEMNVSTLELGDSALYLCASSLVSATSGRFYEQYFGPGTRLTVT.